The sequence of this T cell receptor (beta chain) was determined in a study of blood T cell repertoires in COVID-19. Sequenced by immunoSEQ multiplex PCR; TCRdb stores in-frame clones only, minus some. This repertoire shows roughly 180,000 clones, roughly 78% found once; its top ten account for around 8.1%. V was pared by 0 bases and J by 4 bases, with 8 bases of the junction left unmatched. The CDR3 has 17 amino acids. The V gene's germline CDR1 is SGHRS and CDR2 YFSETQ. The V gene is TRBV5-1, the J gene TRBJ1-1; 11 bases are a match to TRBD1. Sequencing was carried out using peripheral blood. This TCR derives from a woman aged 60 to 75 with COVID-19, enrolled during active disease. For the CDR3, the DNA is TGCGCCAGCAGCTTGGATGGACAGGGGGCGTTGGGCACTGAAGCTTTCTTT. Its protein product is CASSLDGQGALGTEAFF.